The source of this T cell receptor (beta chain) is a study of T cells in Graves' hyperthyroidism and ophthalmopathy. The study, taken as a whole, reports: In blood, most of the thyroid clonotypes expanded above 0.001 were also present. Patients with ophthalmopathy were separated from those with stable hyperthyroidism by a 13 V-J model.

Regions amplified from RNA transcripts were the TCR beta CDR3 regions. Researchers ran a first-round RT-PCR on the TCR CDR3 using the HTBI primer set. Via MiXCR, TCRdb re-called the multiplex PCR reads, giving one row per CDR3 protein. The sample holds nearly 600,000 distinct CDR3 sequences, 11% to 15% seen once. The table lists this clonotype with many counts. Its antigen is still unknown. V lost 0 bases and J lost 5, with 17 bases in between. Germline V gives CDR1 SGHDT, CDR2 YYEEEE. The CDR3 covers 16 residues. The TCR originated in a woman aged 25 to 39 with Graves' hyperthyroidism that later progressed to Graves' ophthalmopathy. The chain recombines TRBV5-6 with TRBJ1-1; a weak D match, TRBD1 (6 bases). The specimen was blood. The CDR3 DNA reads as TGTGCCAGCAGCTTGGGAAAGGGGGGACGATGGACTGAAGCTTTCTTT. It is translated as CASSLGKGGRWTEAFF.